The present entry profiles one T cell receptor (beta chain) with its context. Which antigen it targets is not known. No quality values exist for individual bases; no much larger clone is one base distant. Ends trimmed: V by 7 bases, J by 4 bases; bases unmatched to a gene: 12. Counted from cysteine to phenylalanine, this CDR3 has 15 amino acids. CDR3 DNA only is kept here, 45 bases in frame from base 1. CDR1 and CDR2 (MDHEN, SYDVKM) derive from the germline V gene. The data originate from a study of T cell responses to AZD1222 COVID-19 vaccine (dated by TCRdb to the early 2020s). For the study in its entirety: A total of approximately 250 trial participants underwent TCR sequencing, of whom more than 200 had received two doses of AZD1222 and around 26 had received two doses of the MenACWY control vaccine. Trial participants were enrolled by age into subgroups of 18-55, 56-69 and 70-plus years, and approximately 150, 30 and 60 TCR-sequenced participants, respectively, were included in these subgroups.

The CDR3 regions of human TCRbeta chains were analyzed by immunosequencing. Processing in the source paper ran as follows. TCRs in the repertoires were compared against a reference library of SARS-CoV-2-specific TCRs that had been generated with the MIRA antigen-specificity platform. Breadth was defined as the fraction of unique TCRs that were SARS-CoV-2-associated, and depth was defined as the fraction of total T cells that were SARS-CoV-2-associated. Using the MIRA data, each spike-specific TCR was assigned both to the spike region to which the TCR was reactive and to a CD4 or CD8 class. Log10-transformed breadth and depth values were compared by one-way ANOVA with Sidak's multiple comparisons tests. TCRdb took this table from immuneACCESS and kept in-frame rearrangements with V and J called. Such tables lack part of the clones; where checked against another copy, unresolved V genes explain under half of the gap, and the rest is unexplained. From that table come the V and J calls and clone size; the DNA was used to work out D and trimming. The sample has 150,000 to 160,000 clones on record, approximately 91% of them singletons. About 1.6% of the sample is held by the ten biggest clonotypes.

General study outcomes and caveats: Because no day 14 peak-response samples were available, repertoires were characterized only after the peak T cell response. Only five to seven AZD1222 recipients were SARS-CoV-2 seropositive at baseline, limiting conclusions about previously exposed vaccinees. After two AZD1222 doses, spike-specific TCR breadth and depth were significantly higher than at day 0 and than in MenACWY recipients. Most participants were white British and females outnumbered males, and the authors suggested that clonal diversity may have been underestimated. The vaccine-associated CD4 TCRs covered the entire spike protein, and the dominant responses fell in regions 160-218 and 743-854. Reportedly, close to half of the unique spike-specific TCRs recognized epitopes lying outside the regions that are mutated in the B.1.351 and B.1.1.7 variants. The 56-69-year group was small, and its depth increase did not reach significance, likely because of low power.

In light of the paper, this sample's time point label describes: about 28 days (+/-7) after the second vaccine dose. AZD1222 recipients given second doses at about 4 weeks or at about 12 weeks were pooled, since spike-specific TCR depth and breadth were not found to differ between the two schedules. Vaccinee samples came from UK trials COV001 and COV002, including a single-blind randomized controlled phase 2/3 trial of AZD1222 (ChAdOx1 nCoV-19) in healthy adults. For TCRbeta chain sequencing, PBMC samples were collected from trial participants at day 0 and at day 28 after the second dose. The sample consisted of peripheral blood, taken 28 days after the second AZD1222 dose. In this chain, TRBV28 is recombined with TRBJ1-2, with 7 middle bases fitting TRBD1. This clonotype was obtained from an adult who received the AZD1222 COVID-19 vaccine. CDR3 protein: CASTERQGLVYGYTF. The DNA is TGTGCCAGCACCGAGAGACAGGGCCTAGTCTATGGCTACACCTTC.